These T cell receptor beta chains were read from a single sample in a study of blood T cell repertoires in COVID-19. Assay: immunoSEQ multiplex PCR; the TCRdb copy retains only in-frame clones and omits some. Among about 160,000 clones listed, approximately 81% were seen once. Sequenced: peripheral blood. All receptors come from a woman aged 45 to 65 with COVID-19, enrolled during active disease. Both conserved end residues are part of each CDR3.

CDR3	V	J
CATSRGVRTGVGNQPQHF	TRBV15	TRBJ1-5
CAIMGGLAGGPYEQYF	TRBV10-3	TRBJ2-7
CASSFAGAGTEAFF	TRBV27	TRBJ1-1
CAIAAGTGVTGELFF	TRBV10-3	TRBJ2-2
CASSHTGTGGYEQYF	TRBV19	TRBJ2-7
CASRGGFGNTIYF	TRBV2	TRBJ1-3
CASSIQGLGYNEQFF	TRBV19	TRBJ2-1
CASSVVPGSNEQFF	TRBV9	TRBJ2-1
CASSLTGEIREKLFF	TRBV7-9	TRBJ1-4
CASSLGGYNEKLFF	TRBV5-1	TRBJ1-4
CASSTRRQGAGANVLTF	TRBV19	TRBJ2-6
CASSILARQPYQETQYF	TRBV5-1	TRBJ2-5
CASSGTGVRTDTQYF	TRBV9	TRBJ2-3
CASSLLATDTQYF	TRBV27	TRBJ2-3
CRAGGVLGTQYF	TRBV29-1	TRBJ2-5
CASSRTGSSYEQYF	TRBV7-3	TRBJ2-7
CASSPARTTGSNQPQHF	TRBV18	TRBJ1-5
CATSDEQGGNEKLFF	TRBV24-1	TRBJ1-4
CASSFGLAGGPGARDTQYF	TRBV5-6	TRBJ2-3
CASSASGTNPYTGELFF	TRBV9	TRBJ2-2
CASSPAEGAGGELFF	TRBV11-2	TRBJ2-2
CASSSGQRFNQPQHF	TRBV27	TRBJ1-5
CASSTRPPGQGDNEQFF	TRBV9	TRBJ2-1
CASSVGSGTYNEQFF	TRBV9	TRBJ2-1
CASSPTGMDTQYF	TRBV5-1	TRBJ2-3
CASSQEWVGANYGYTF	TRBV4-3	TRBJ1-2
CATGTVYGYTF	TRBV28	TRBJ1-2
CASSLLAGVENIQYF	TRBV18	TRBJ2-4
CASSQDAPGSYNEQFF	TRBV3-1/TRBV3-2	TRBJ2-1
CASSDQGLNTEAFF	TRBV6-6	TRBJ1-1
CASSQGQDYNSPLHF	TRBV3-1/TRBV3-2	TRBJ1-6
CASSRTSAFQETQYF	TRBV5-1	TRBJ2-5
CASSFAGVSVETQYF	TRBV7-2	TRBJ2-5
CATSRPTSGGPNEQFF	TRBV15	TRBJ2-1
CASSLRGGYGYTF	TRBV12-3/TRBV12-4	TRBJ1-2
CASSSSRGLAGGMADEQFF	TRBV6-2/TRBV6-3	TRBJ2-1
CASSSPQGQSYTDTQYF	TRBV5-1	TRBJ2-3
CASSWKRGASTDTQYF	TRBV5-4	TRBJ2-3
CASSATLPGISNEKLFF	TRBV6-1	TRBJ1-4
CSARRGHEQFF	TRBV20-1	TRBJ2-1
CASSLAQGAGNTIYF	TRBV7-2	TRBJ1-3
CASGRDNMNTEAFF	TRBV2	TRBJ1-1
CASSDQALGELFF	TRBV9	TRBJ2-2
CASSPLQTGINYGYTF	TRBV18	TRBJ1-2
CASGRDRADTQYF	TRBV5-4	TRBJ2-3
CASSIGRGNEKLFF	TRBV19	TRBJ1-4
CASSPDRNTLYGYTF	TRBV9	TRBJ1-2
CASSLQGYGYTF	TRBV14	TRBJ1-2
CASSQRQGSYEQYF	TRBV11-3	TRBJ2-7
CASSLTGNTEAFF	TRBV5-4	TRBJ1-1
CASGLATGTEAYEQYF	TRBV12-5	TRBJ2-7
CASSPQPYEQYF	TRBV2	TRBJ2-7
CASSSTGRGKAFF	TRBV6-4	TRBJ1-1